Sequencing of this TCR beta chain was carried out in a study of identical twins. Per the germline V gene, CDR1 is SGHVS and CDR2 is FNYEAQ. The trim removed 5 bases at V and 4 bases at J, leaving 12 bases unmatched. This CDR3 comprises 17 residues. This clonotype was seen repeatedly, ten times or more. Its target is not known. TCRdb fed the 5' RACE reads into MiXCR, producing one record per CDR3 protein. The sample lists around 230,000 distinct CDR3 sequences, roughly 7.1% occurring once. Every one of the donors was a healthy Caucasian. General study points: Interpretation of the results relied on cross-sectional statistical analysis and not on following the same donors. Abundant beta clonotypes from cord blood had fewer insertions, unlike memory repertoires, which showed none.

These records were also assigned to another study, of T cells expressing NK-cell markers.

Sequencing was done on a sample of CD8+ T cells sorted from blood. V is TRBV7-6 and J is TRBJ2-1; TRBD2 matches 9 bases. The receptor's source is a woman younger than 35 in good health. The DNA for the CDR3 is TGTGCCAGCAGCATTAGAGTAGCGGGAGTTGGGTACAATGAGCAGTTCTTC. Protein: CASSIRVAGVGYNEQFF.